These 15 T cell receptor beta chains originate from one sample sequenced in a study of long-term antiretroviral therapy in people with HIV. At the survey level, the v3.0 immunoSEQ assay was run. Data came from immunoSEQ multiplex PCR; TCRdb stores just in-frame clones and leaves some out. The sample includes 35,000 to 55,000 clones, 90% to 95% of them seen just once. Here the sequenced sample was unsorted PBMCs, taken 3.7 years after starting antiretroviral therapy. Receptor source: a woman aged 50 to 65 with HIV.

The chain combines TRBV2 with TRBJ1-6; the match to TRBD1 covers 10 bases. Germline CDR1 SNHLY, CDR2 FYNNEI. V dropped 5 bases and J dropped 6; count of bases not matched to a gene: 1. CDR3 size: 14 residues. As DNA, the CDR3 is TGTGCCAGCAGTCGACAGGGGGCTAATTCACCCCTCCACTTT. It translates to CASSRQGANSPLHF.

This rearrangement joins TRBV6-1 to TRBJ1-5, with D perhaps TRBD1 (5 bases). CDR1 and CDR2 from the germline V gene are MNHNS and SASEGT. The CDR3 has 13 amino acids. V was pared by 6 bases and J by 4 bases, with 10 bases between. Here the CDR3 reads CASSRQPNQPQHF. The CDR3 nucleotides are TGTGCCAGCAGCCGACAGCCGAATCAGCCCCAGCATTTT.

J is TRBJ2-1 and V is TRBV4-1; D gene unclear. Germline V gene sequence: CDR1 MGHRA, CDR2 YSYEKL. This CDR3 has 15 residues. V lost 1 base to trimming and J lost 2 bases, with 9 bases between them. CDR3 amino acids: CASSQGTTAYNEQFF. The CDR3 coding sequence is TGCGCCAGCAGCCAAGGTACTACTGCCTACAATGAGCAGTTCTTC.

This clone was observed a single time. CDR3 region: CASRPRASYNSPLHF. The CDR3 DNA sequence: TGTGCCAGCAGGCCGCGAGCTTCCTATAATTCACCCCTCCACTTT. The genes are TRBV6-5 and TRBJ1-6, with D hard to call. In germline, CDR1 is MNHEY, CDR2 SVGAGI. CDR3 length: 15 residues. V was cut by 6 bases and J by 1 base, with 10 bases left in between.

The count of this clone is one. The gene calls are TRBV10-3 and TRBJ1-2; 7 nucleotides match TRBD1. Germline V gene sequence: CDR1 ENHRY, CDR2 SYGVKD. The CDR3 contains 14 residues. J was trimmed by 5 bases and V by 0 bases; bases with no gene match: 3. The CDR3 spells CAISESGQHYGYTF. For the CDR3, the DNA is TGTGCCATCAGTGAGTCGGGACAGCATTATGGCTACACCTTC.

This chain uses TRBV30 with TRBJ1-2, with 8 bases identical to TRBD1. The junction had 14 bases not matched to a gene; V was cut back by 4 bases and J by 7 bases. Germline lookup yields CDR1 GTSNPN and CDR2 SVGIG (reference sequence). There are 15 residues in the CDR3. For the CDR3, the DNA is TGTGCCTGGAAGGCTCAGGGGGCGCGGGGGGTTGGCTACACCTTC. Translation: CAWKAQGARGVGYTF.

The J gene is TRBJ1-5, the V gene TRBV5-1, with 7 nucleotides matching TRBD1. The J segment lost 7 bases and the V segment lost 0 bases, leaving 7 bases of the junction unmatched. This CDR3 has 15 residues. CDR1 is SGHRS and CDR2 is YFSETQ in the germline V gene. CDR3 residues: CASSLDPGGGQPQHF. The CDR3 nucleotides read TGCGCCAGCAGCTTGGACCCAGGGGGTGGACAGCCCCAGCATTTT.

This chain links TRBV2 with TRBJ1-5, with 12 positions matching TRBD1. Per the germline V gene, CDR1 is SNHLY and CDR2 is FYNNEI. V gave up 9 bases and J gave up 7 bases; unmatched junction bases: 7. CDR3 length: 14 amino acids. The CDR3: CASSGTGGAQPQHF. The CDR3 DNA reads as TGTGCCAGTTCCGGGACAGGGGGCGCCCAGCCCCAGCATTTT.

The rearrangement joins TRBV2 to TRBJ2-6, with a weak D call TRBD1 (7 bases). V was shortened by 3 bases and J by 4 bases, with 13 bases between the two germline ends. The CDR3 contains 16 residues. In germline, CDR1 is SNHLY, CDR2 FYNNEI. CDR3 in amino acids: CASSDRGARGANVLTF. The CDR3 DNA reads TGTGCCAGCAGTGACAGGGGGGCGCGGGGGGCCAACGTCCTGACTTTC.

In nucleotides, the CDR3 is TGTGCCAGCAGTGTCAGCGGGGATACGCAGTATTTT. Protein: CASSVSGDTQYF. This chain connects TRBV6-1 to TRBJ2-3, with TRBD2 as a possible D gene (6 bases). CDR1 MNHNS and CDR2 SASEGT come from the germline V gene. The V end lost 4 bases, the J end lost 6 bases, and 8 bases lay between the germline ends. The length of the CDR3 is 12 residues.

The chain couples TRBV13 to TRBJ2-3; D is tentatively TRBD1 or TRBD2 (5 bases each). The V gene lost 4 bases and the J gene lost 3 bases, with 5 bases spanning the gap. This CDR3 is 12 amino acids long. Germline loops: CDR1 PRHDT, CDR2 FYEKMQ (reference sequence). The CDR3 spells CASSWGTDTQYF. DNA of the CDR3: TGTGCCAGCAGCTGGGGGACAGATACGCAGTATTTT.

The CDR3 spells CASSRNLGSSYNEQFF. CDR3 nucleotides: TGTGCCAGCAGTCGAAACCTGGGGAGCTCCTACAATGAGCAGTTCTTC. The chain is built from TRBV6-6 and TRBJ2-1, with D perhaps TRBD2 (5 bases). Germline V gene lookup returns CDR1 MNHNY and CDR2 SVGAGI (reference sequence). The CDR3 sequence is 16 residues long. V lost 5 bases, J lost 0 bases, and 14 bases lay in between.

The chain links TRBV14 to TRBJ2-5; D is uncertain. The V end lost 3 bases, the J end lost 5 bases, and 10 bases lay between the germline ends. The CDR3 covers 13 residues. CDR1 and CDR2 (germline): SGHDN, FVKESK. The CDR3 loop is CASSQSRIETQYF. CDR3 DNA sequence: TGTGCCAGCAGCCAGAGCAGGATCGAGACCCAGTACTTC.

The gene calls are TRBV4-3 and TRBJ1-1, with D possibly being TRBD1 (6 bases). CDR3 length: 14 residues. In germline, CDR1 is LGHNA, CDR2 YSLEER. Trimming removed 1 base from V and 1 base from J, with 7 bases in between. The CDR3 DNA is TGCGCCAGCAGCCAAGGGACAGCGAACACTGAAGCTTTCTTT. It yields the protein CASSQGTANTEAFF.

This clone was counted once. This chain connects TRBV6-5 to TRBJ2-1; D not resolved. The CDR3 is made up of 15 amino acids. Trimming stripped 2 bases from V and 0 bases from J, with 8 bases between. Germline V gene data show CDR1 as MNHEY and CDR2 as SVGAGI. The CDR3 sequence is CASSYDGSSYNEQFF. The CDR3 nucleotides read TGTGCCAGCAGTTACGACGGATCCTCCTACAATGAGCAGTTCTTC.